This T cell receptor beta chain was sequenced for a study of shared T cell receptors in the human thymus. This clone is a singleton in its sample. V trimming: 2 bases; J trimming: 1 base; junction bases outside the gene matches: 2. The CDR3 length is 16 residues. Germline values: CDR1 MNHNY, CDR2 SVGAGI (reference sequence). Here immunoSEQ multiplex PCR was the method, and the copy in TCRdb shows in-frame clones only, minus some. Altogether 630,000 or so clones are present, over 75% being singletons, with the ten largest covering about 0.0094%. This sample was also put to use in a study of human thymus T cells. According to that study: During corrective heart surgery, resections were taken, and the thymus tissue came from them. Thymic and blood repertoires showed apparently biased V and J gene usage. Thymic repertoires overlap heavily among unrelated individuals, related research has reported.

Sequenced material: thymocytes. The origin of this receptor is a boy younger than two with a congenital heart defect. The chain joins TRBV6-6 to TRBJ2-2, with 9 nucleotides matching TRBD1. The CDR3 DNA sequence: TGTGCCAGCAGTTACGGGGGACAGGGGAACACCGGGGAGCTGTTTTTT. Translation gives CASSYGGQGNTGELFF.